This entry describes one T cell receptor beta chain. The antigen is unknown. The protocol was immunoSEQ multiplex PCR, while the TCRdb copy is restricted to in-frame clones and leaves out a portion. Seen here are some 240,000 clones, over 80% observed once, and the top ten hold roughly 5.5%. The source of the sample is a study of cytomegalovirus exposure and HLA in healthy donors. Broader study findings: With high specificity and sensitivity, the classifier reportedly diagnosed cytomegalovirus status.

V gave up 7 bases and J gave up 3 bases, with 16 bases separating them. Germline CDR1 and CDR2: PRHDT and FYEKMQ (reference sequence). The CDR3 length is 14 residues. The chain joins TRBV13 to TRBJ2-7; D is possibly TRBD1 or TRBD2 (6 bases each). The source material was PBMCs. This receptor was identified in a woman aged 18-29 years in good health and CMV-seronegative. The CDR3 DNA reads as TGTGCCAGCACCCCCCGGGGGCCCTTCTACGAGCAGTACTTC. It codes for CASTPRGPFYEQYF.